The next 29 T cell receptor beta chains were all read from a single sample in a study of T-cell memory formation after mild COVID-19. Using its own MiXCR run on the 5' RACE reads, TCRdb lists one record per CDR3 protein. The sample consists of over 400,000 distinct CDR3 sequences, 23% of them appearing once. Sequenced: PBMCs or a T cell subset sorted from them (not recorded which). The source is an adult woman who had mild COVID-19 (a few samples of this study predate the infection). Cell type and time point are not known.

The chain combines TRBV20-1 with TRBJ1-4; D call uncertain. Trimming took 5 bases from V and 4 from J, leaving 17 bases between them. Germline lookup yields CDR1 DFQATT and CDR2 SNEGSKA (reference sequence). The CDR3 extends over 15 amino acids. For the CDR3, the DNA is TGCAGTGCTTTGTCGGACGGAGCCTTTAATGAAAAACTGTTTTTT. Amino acids: CSALSDGAFNEKLFF.

This clonotype turned up a few times. This rearrangement joins TRBV7-2 to TRBJ1-5, with 7 positions matching TRBD1. CDR3 length: 15 amino acids. The J segment lost 3 bases and the V segment lost 6 bases, leaving 8 bases of the junction unmatched. Germline values: CDR1 SGHTA, CDR2 FQGNSA. The CDR3 DNA reads as TGTGCCAGCAGGGCGACAGGGATGCTCAATCAGCCCCAGCATTTT. Translated, it gives CASRATGMLNQPQHF.

This clonotype was found a few times. V usage is TRBV9 and J usage is TRBJ2-7; 11 positions agree with TRBD2. CDR3 length equals 16 residues. Germline CDR1 SGDLS, CDR2 YYNGEE. The V and J ends lost 0 bases and 3 bases, in that order; junction bases with no gene match: 5. CDR3 in DNA: TGTGCCAGCAGCGTAGGGGGGACTAGCGGAAGCTACGAGCAGTACTTC. Its protein product is CASSVGGTSGSYEQYF.

The chain links TRBV15 to TRBJ2-4; 10 bases line up with TRBD2. J lost 1 base, V lost 2 bases, and 20 bases had no gene match. This CDR3 comprises 22 residues. Germline-derived CDR1 and CDR2 are LNHNV and YYDKDF (reference sequence). CDR3 nucleotides: TGTGCCACCAGCAGAACCCCCACTAGCGGGGCCACTCGAATCTTTGCCAAAAACATTCAGTACTTC. Translated, it gives CATSRTPTSGATRIFAKNIQYF.

This clonotype was recorded a few times. This chain links TRBV7-2 with TRBJ1-3; TRBD1 agrees at 8 bases. V was pared by 5 bases and J by 3 bases, with 6 bases of the junction left unmatched. Germline loops: CDR1 SGHTA, CDR2 FQGNSA. This CDR3 has 15 amino acids. For the CDR3, the DNA is TGTGCCAGCAGCATACAGGGGGTTGGTGGAAACACCATATATTTT. This gives the protein CASSIQGVGGNTIYF. Complete variable domain (other parts from reference TRBV7-2 and TRBJ1-3): GAGVSQSPSNKVTEKGKDVELRCDPISGHTALYWYRQSLGQGLEFLIYFQGNSAPDKSGLPSDRFSAERTGGSVSTLTIQRTQQEDSAVYLCASSIQGVGGNTIYFGEGSWLTVV.

V and J are TRBV27 and TRBJ2-7; TRBD1 matches 9 bases. In germline, CDR1 is MNHEY, CDR2 SMNVEV (reference sequence). The V gene end was trimmed by 6 bases and the J gene end by 2 bases; junction bases not matched to a gene: 5. The CDR3 sequence is 14 residues long. The CDR3 region is CASSGQGKAYEQYF. Here the CDR3 DNA reads TGTGCCAGCAGCGGACAGGGGAAGGCCTACGAGCAGTACTTC.

This clonotype was found a few times. The V gene is TRBV11-2, the J gene TRBJ2-2, with D unclear. Per the germline V gene, CDR1 is SGHAT and CDR2 is FQNNGV. This CDR3 has 14 amino acids. V was cut by 4 bases and J by 6 bases, with 12 bases left in between. CDR3 amino acids: CASSYFWFPGELFF. CDR3 DNA sequence: TGTGCCAGCAGCTACTTCTGGTTTCCCGGGGAGCTGTTTTTT.

The gene calls are TRBV25-1 and TRBJ1-2; possibly TRBD1 for D (6 bases). Trimming took off 4 bases at V and 3 bases at J, with 12 bases between the two ends. CDR1 is MGHDK and CDR2 is SYGVNS in the germline V gene. The CDR3 is 14 amino acids. The CDR3 DNA follows: TGTGCCAGCAGTGCCGGGGGCGCAGACTATGGCTACACCTTC. As protein: CASSAGGADYGYTF.

The chain carries TRBV2 and TRBJ1-2; D is possibly TRBD1 (5 bases). The V gene's germline CDR1 is SNHLY and CDR2 FYNNEI. The CDR3 covers 12 residues. V was pared by 6 bases and J by 5 bases, with 10 bases between. CDR3 DNA: TGTGCCAGCAGGGGGGTGTTGTATGGCTACACCTTC. This translates into CASRGVLYGYTF.

This clonotype has more than one count but fewer than ten. The chain couples TRBV20-1 to TRBJ2-1, with 11 bases matching TRBD1. CDR3 length: 18 amino acids. The V and J ends lost 0 bases and 0 bases, in that order; junction bases with no gene match: 7. Germline-derived CDR1 and CDR2 are DFQATT and SNEGSKA (reference sequence). The CDR3, as DNA: TGCAGTGCTAGAGATCGGACGGGACAGGGGGGCTCCTACAATGAGCAGTTCTTC. It is translated as CSARDRTGQGGSYNEQFF.

In its sample, this clonotype was seen a few times. This chain joins TRBV5-1 and TRBJ2-5; 8 bases agree with TRBD2. Germline CDR1 and CDR2: SGHRS and YFSETQ. The CDR3 is 15 residues long. After removal of 2 bases from V and 4 bases from J, the junction contained 7 bases not matched to a gene. The CDR3 region is CASSFRAGAGETQYF. The CDR3, as DNA: TGCGCCAGCAGCTTCCGAGCGGGGGCAGGAGAGACCCAGTACTTC.

The chain joins TRBV7-2 to TRBJ1-2; 7 nucleotides line up with TRBD1. The CDR3 is 16 amino acids. Germline V lookup: CDR1 SGHTA, CDR2 FQGNSA. J lost 5 bases, V lost 4 bases, and 13 bases had no gene match. CDR3: CASSSYRQGSLYGYTF. For the CDR3, the DNA is TGTGCCAGCAGCTCATACCGACAGGGCTCTCTATATGGCTACACCTTC. The complete variable domain, with remaining parts taken from reference TRBV7-2 and TRBJ1-2, reads GAGVSQSPSNKVTEKGKDVELRCDPISGHTALYWYRQSLGQGLEFLIYFQGNSAPDKSGLPSDRFSAERTGGSVSTLTIQRTQQEDSAVYLCASSSYRQGSLYGYTFGSGTRLTVV.

There are a few counts of this clonotype. The J gene is TRBJ2-1, the V gene TRBV5-1; D call uncertain. V lost 0 bases and J lost 7, with 5 bases in between. The CDR3 extends over 12 amino acids. The V gene's germline CDR1 is SGHRS and CDR2 YFSETQ. DNA of the CDR3: TGCGCCAGCAGCTTGGTCTTTAATGAGCAGTTCTTC. The encoded protein is CASSLVFNEQFF.

In this sample, this clonotype turned up a few times. V and J are TRBV12-3 or TRBV12-4 and TRBJ1-1; D is ambiguous. V lost 6 bases, J lost 5 bases, and 10 bases lay in between. The CDR3 sequence is 12 residues long. The CDR3 region is CASSPRWTEAFF. The CDR3 bases are TGTGCCAGCAGCCCAAGGTGGACTGAAGCTTTCTTT.

The chain has TRBV5-1 and TRBJ2-5, with 8 nucleotides matching TRBD1. The CDR3 totals 11 residues. Germline CDR1 SGHRS, CDR2 YFSETQ. After removal of 4 bases from V and 11 bases from J, the junction contained 4 bases not matched to a gene. Written as DNA, the CDR3 is TGCGCCAGCAGCATCGGACAGGGACAGTACTTC. It translates to CASSIGQGQYF.

This sequence joins TRBV10-3 and TRBJ2-2; D is ambiguous. Germline CDR1 reads ENHRY; CDR2 reads SYGVKD. Trimming shortened V by 5 bases and J by 0 bases, and 13 bases separated the two germline ends. The CDR3 is made up of 16 amino acids. CDR3 protein: CAISPRAETNTGELFF. The CDR3 DNA sequence: TGTGCCATCAGTCCTCGGGCGGAGACGAACACCGGGGAGCTGTTTTTT.

This clonotype has more than one count but fewer than ten. The chain is built from TRBV5-1 and TRBJ2-7; 11 bases are shared with TRBD1. V trimming: 4 bases; J trimming: 5 bases; junction bases outside the gene matches: 8. The CDR3 is 15 amino acids. Germline V lookup: CDR1 SGHRS, CDR2 YFSETQ. CDR3 bases: TGCGCCAGCAGCCACCCCGGGACAGGGGGGCACGAGCAGTACTTC. Protein: CASSHPGTGGHEQYF.

The CDR3 reads CATSDLYQGTDTQYF. CDR3 nucleotide sequence: TGTGCCACCAGTGATTTATATCAGGGAACAGATACGCAGTATTTT. The chain couples TRBV24-1 to TRBJ2-3; D may be TRBD1 (5 bases). The CDR3 sequence is 15 residues long. Trimming cost V 1 base and J 3 bases, with 10 bases left between them. Looked up from germline, CDR1 is KGHDR and CDR2 is SFDVKD.

Turning to this clonotype: A single base separates this from a much larger clone, so it may be a read error. The V and J genes are TRBV25-1 and TRBJ2-5; D is ambiguous. V was clipped by 3 bases and J by 5 bases, with 19 bases between them. The CDR3 has 16 residues. The V gene's germline CDR1 is MGHDK and CDR2 SYGVNS. The CDR3 region has the DNA TGTGCCAGCAGTGAGCCGCTGTTGACTTACGGGGAGACCCAGTACTTC. It encodes CASSEPLLTYGETQYF.

This clonotype has more than one count but fewer than ten. The chain links TRBV6-5 to TRBJ1-5; 7 nucleotides align to TRBD1. Losses at the gene ends were 5 bases for V and 6 bases for J; bases not matched to a gene: 10. The CDR3 contains 15 residues. CDR1 is MNHEY, CDR2 SVGAGI, per germline. CDR3 amino acids: CASSDRAGAGQPQHF. The CDR3 DNA reads TGTGCCAGCAGTGACAGGGCAGGGGCGGGTCAGCCCCAGCATTTT.

This clonotype was picked up a small number of times. The V and J genes are TRBV6-5 and TRBJ1-5, with 7 positions matching TRBD1. This CDR3 region has 15 residues. J gave up 7 bases and V 2 bases, and 8 bases lay outside the gene matches. Germline-derived CDR1 and CDR2 are MNHEY and SVGAGI. CDR3 bases: TGTGCCAGCAGTTACGGGCAGGGGGTTGGACAGCCCCAGCATTTT. Protein: CASSYGQGVGQPQHF.

The V call is TRBV4-1, the J call TRBJ2-7, with 9 bases identical to TRBD1. The CDR3 sequence is 16 residues long. Germline CDR1 MGHRA, CDR2 YSYEKL. V shed 0 bases, J shed 5 bases, and the junction held 8 bases outside the gene matches. CDR3 in amino acids: CASSQDPDRGNNEQYF. The CDR3 DNA sequence: TGCGCCAGCAGCCAAGATCCGGACAGGGGCAACAACGAGCAGTACTTC.

The CDR3 here is CAISSGSSYNEQFF. As DNA, the CDR3 is TGTGCCATCTCTAGCGGGAGCTCCTACAATGAGCAGTTCTTC. This rearrangement joins TRBV27 to TRBJ2-1, with 10 positions matching TRBD2. The CDR3 is 14 amino acids. The V gene end was trimmed by 10 bases and the J gene end by 0 bases; junction bases not matched to a gene: 3. The germline V gene encodes CDR1 MNHEY and CDR2 SMNVEV (reference sequence).

The rearrangement uses TRBV30 and TRBJ1-2; 8 positions agree with TRBD1. The germline V gene encodes CDR1 GTSNPN and CDR2 SVGIG (reference sequence). The length of the CDR3 is 14 residues. The J segment lost 4 bases and the V segment lost 6 bases, leaving 10 bases of the junction unmatched. Here the CDR3 reads CACALTGGAYGYTF. The CDR3 nucleotides read TGTGCCTGCGCCCTCACAGGGGGGGCCTATGGCTACACCTTC.

This clonotype was seen a few times. The rearrangement joins TRBV18 to TRBJ2-7; D tentatively reads TRBD1 or TRBD2 (6 bases each). Germline CDR1 is KGHSH and CDR2 is LQKENI. The CDR3 extends over 17 amino acids. V lost 0 bases and J 3 bases, leaving 18 bases between the germline ends. CDR3 sequence: CASSPPGRQVGGYEQYF. The CDR3, as DNA: TGTGCCAGCTCACCACCAGGGAGACAGGTGGGGGGCTACGAGCAGTACTTC.

The chain has TRBV5-5 and TRBJ2-1, with TRBD2 identical over 9 bases. The CDR3 consists of 14 residues. J was trimmed by 6 bases and V by 2 bases; bases with no gene match: 3. In germline, CDR1 is SGHKS, CDR2 YYEKEE (reference sequence). Here the CDR3 DNA reads TGTGCCAGCAGCTTTAGCGGGAGAACCAATGAGCAGTTCTTC. It translates to CASSFSGRTNEQFF.

This clonotype was recorded a few times. The CDR3 sequence is CASSVVGTVSGANVLTF. Here the CDR3 DNA reads TGTGCCAGCAGCGTAGTAGGGACAGTCTCTGGGGCCAACGTCCTGACTTTC. This chain uses TRBV9 with TRBJ2-6; 7 bases fit TRBD1. CDR3 size: 17 residues. V was pared by 0 bases and J by 0 bases, with 3 bases of the junction left unmatched. Germline V gene sequence: CDR1 SGDLS, CDR2 YYNGEE.

This clonotype was recorded a few times. The chain recombines TRBV12-3 or TRBV12-4 with TRBJ2-2, with D perhaps TRBD1 (6 bases). With 2 bases removed from V and 6 bases from J, the gap between germline ends came to 13 bases. The CDR3 covers 15 residues. The CDR3: CASSLSRGYPGELFF. The CDR3 DNA reads TGTGCCAGCAGTTTAAGTAGGGGGTACCCCGGGGAGCTGTTTTTT.

The sample holds a few counts of this clonotype. This chain links TRBV19 with TRBJ2-3, with TRBD2 identical over 13 bases. Per germline, CDR1 LNHDA and CDR2 SQIVND (reference sequence). This CDR3 region has 19 residues. Germline trimming cut 4 bases from V and 6 bases from J; bases unmatched to any gene: 16. The CDR3 DNA reads TGTGCCAGTAGTACGACGATCCCGGGACTAGCGGGATCCCCGGATACGCAGTATTTT. Protein product: CASSTTIPGLAGSPDTQYF.